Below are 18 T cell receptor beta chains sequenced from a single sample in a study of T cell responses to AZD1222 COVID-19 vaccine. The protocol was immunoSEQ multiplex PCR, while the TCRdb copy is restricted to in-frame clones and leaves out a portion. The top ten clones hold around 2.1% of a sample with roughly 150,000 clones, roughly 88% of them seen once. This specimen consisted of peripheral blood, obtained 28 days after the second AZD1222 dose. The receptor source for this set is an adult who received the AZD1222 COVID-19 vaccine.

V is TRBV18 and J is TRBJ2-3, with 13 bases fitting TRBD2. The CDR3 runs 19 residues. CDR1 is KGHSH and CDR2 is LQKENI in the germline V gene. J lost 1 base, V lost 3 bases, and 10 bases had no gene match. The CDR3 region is CASSPRGLAGVEGTDTQYF. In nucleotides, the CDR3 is TGTGCCAGCTCACCCCGTGGACTAGCGGGAGTGGAAGGCACAGATACGCAGTATTTT.

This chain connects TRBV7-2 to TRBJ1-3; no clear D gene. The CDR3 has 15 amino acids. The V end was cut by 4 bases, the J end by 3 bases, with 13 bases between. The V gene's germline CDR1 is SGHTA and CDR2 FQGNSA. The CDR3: CASSSTTRLGNTIYF. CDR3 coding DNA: TGTGCCAGCAGCTCTACCACTAGGCTTGGAAACACCATATATTTT.

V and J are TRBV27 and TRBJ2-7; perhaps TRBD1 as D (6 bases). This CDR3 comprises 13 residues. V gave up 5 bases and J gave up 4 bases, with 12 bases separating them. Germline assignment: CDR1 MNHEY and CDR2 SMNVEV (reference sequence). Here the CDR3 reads CASSIKQGYEQYF. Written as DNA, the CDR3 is TGTGCCAGCAGTATTAAACAGGGTTACGAGCAGTACTTC.

The CDR3, as DNA: TGTGCCAGCAGCGAGACAGGGGCGGGGCAGCCCCAGCATTTT. Protein product: CASSETGAGQPQHF. V gene TRBV7-8 combines with J gene TRBJ1-5; 8 bases map to TRBD1. V lost 5 bases and J lost 7; bases outside the gene matches: 7. From germline, CDR1 is SGHVS and CDR2 FQNEAQ. CDR3 size: 14 residues.

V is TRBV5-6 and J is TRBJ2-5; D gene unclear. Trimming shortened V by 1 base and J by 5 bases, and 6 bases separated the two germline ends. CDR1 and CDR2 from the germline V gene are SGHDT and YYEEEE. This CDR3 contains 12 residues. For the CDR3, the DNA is TGTGCCAGCAGCTTGTTTAAGGAGACCCAGTACTTC. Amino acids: CASSLFKETQYF.

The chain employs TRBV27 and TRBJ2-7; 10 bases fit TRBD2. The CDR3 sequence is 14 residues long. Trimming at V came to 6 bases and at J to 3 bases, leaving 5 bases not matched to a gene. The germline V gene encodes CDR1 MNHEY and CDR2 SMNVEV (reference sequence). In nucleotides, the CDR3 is TGTGCCAGCAGATCTAGCGGGAGAGTCTACGAGCAGTACTTC. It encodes CASRSSGRVYEQYF.

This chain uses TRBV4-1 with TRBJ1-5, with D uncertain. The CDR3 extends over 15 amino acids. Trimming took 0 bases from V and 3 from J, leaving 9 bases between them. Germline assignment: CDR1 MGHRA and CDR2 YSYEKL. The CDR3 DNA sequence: TGCGCCAGCAGCCAAGATCAGGCCTACAATCAGCCCCAGCATTTT. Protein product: CASSQDQAYNQPQHF.

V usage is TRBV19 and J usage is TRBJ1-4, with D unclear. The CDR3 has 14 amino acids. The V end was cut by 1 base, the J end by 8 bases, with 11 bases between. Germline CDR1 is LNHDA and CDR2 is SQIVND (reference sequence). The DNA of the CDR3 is TGTGCCAGTAGTATAGTGGGTCAAAAGGAAAAACTGTTTTTT. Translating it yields CASSIVGQKEKLFF.

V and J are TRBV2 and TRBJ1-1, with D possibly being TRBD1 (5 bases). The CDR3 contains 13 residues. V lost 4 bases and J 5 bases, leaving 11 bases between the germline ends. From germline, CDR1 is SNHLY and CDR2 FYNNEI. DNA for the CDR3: TGTGCCAGCAGTGGGACTGGGGGGACTGAAGCTTTCTTT. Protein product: CASSGTGGTEAFF.

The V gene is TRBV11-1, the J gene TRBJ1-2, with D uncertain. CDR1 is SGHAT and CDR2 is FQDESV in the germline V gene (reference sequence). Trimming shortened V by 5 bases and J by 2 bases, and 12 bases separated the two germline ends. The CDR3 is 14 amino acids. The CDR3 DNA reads TGTGCCAGCAGCCTTGGACGGAGGAACTATGGCTACACCTTC. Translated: CASSLGRRNYGYTF.

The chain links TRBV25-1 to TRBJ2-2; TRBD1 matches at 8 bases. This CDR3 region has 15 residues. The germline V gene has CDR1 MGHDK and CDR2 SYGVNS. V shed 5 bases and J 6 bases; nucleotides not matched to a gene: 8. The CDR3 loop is CASSSPDREAGELFF. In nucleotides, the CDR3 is TGTGCCAGCAGTTCGCCGGACAGGGAGGCCGGGGAGCTGTTTTTT.

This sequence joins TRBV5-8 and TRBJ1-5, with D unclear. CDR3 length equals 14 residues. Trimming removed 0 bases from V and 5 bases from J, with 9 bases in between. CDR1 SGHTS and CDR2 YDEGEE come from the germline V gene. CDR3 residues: CASSLDTTYQPQHF. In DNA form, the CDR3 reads TGTGCCAGCAGCTTGGACACTACTTATCAGCCCCAGCATTTT. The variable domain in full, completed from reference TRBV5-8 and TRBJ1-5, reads EAGVTQSPTHLIKTRGQQATLRCSPISGHTSVYWYQQALGLGLQFLLWYDEGEERNRGNFPPRFSGRQFPNYSSELNVNALELEDSALYLCASSLDTTYQPQHFGDGTRLSIL.

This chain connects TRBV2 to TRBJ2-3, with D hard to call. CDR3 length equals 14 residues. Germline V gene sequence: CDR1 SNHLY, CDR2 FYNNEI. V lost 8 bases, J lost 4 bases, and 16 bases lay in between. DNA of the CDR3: TGTGCCAGCGTGGGGTGGGCCTCCCCAGATACGCAGTATTTT. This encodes CASVGWASPDTQYF.

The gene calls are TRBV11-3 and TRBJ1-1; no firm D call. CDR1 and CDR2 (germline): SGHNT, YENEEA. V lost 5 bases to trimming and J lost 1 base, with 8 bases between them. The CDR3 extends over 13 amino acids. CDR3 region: CASSPTANTEAFF. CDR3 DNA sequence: TGTGCCAGCAGCCCTACAGCGAACACTGAAGCTTTCTTT.

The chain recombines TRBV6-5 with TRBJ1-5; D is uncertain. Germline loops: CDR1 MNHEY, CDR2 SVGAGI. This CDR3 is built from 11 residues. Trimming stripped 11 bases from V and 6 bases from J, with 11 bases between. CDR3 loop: CAGRSAQPQHF. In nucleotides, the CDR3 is TGTGCCGGCCGGAGCGCTCAGCCCCAGCATTTT.

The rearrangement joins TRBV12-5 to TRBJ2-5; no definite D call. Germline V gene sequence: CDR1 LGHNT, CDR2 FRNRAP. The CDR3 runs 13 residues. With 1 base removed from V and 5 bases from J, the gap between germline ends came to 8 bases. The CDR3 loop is CASGLDVRETQYF. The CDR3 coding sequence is TGTGCTAGTGGTTTGGACGTGAGGGAGACCCAGTACTTC. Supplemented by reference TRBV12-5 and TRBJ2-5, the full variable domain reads DARVTQTPRHKVTEMGQEVTMRCQPILGHNTVFWYRQTMMQGLELLAYFRNRAPLDDSGMPKDRFSAEMPDATLATLKIQPSEPRDSAVYFCASGLDVRETQYFGPGTRLLVL.

The CDR3 sequence is CASSLAGELYNEQFF. The CDR3 bases are TGTGCCAGCAGCTTAGCGGGGGAACTTTACAATGAGCAGTTCTTC. V gene TRBV11-3 combines with J gene TRBJ2-1; possibly TRBD2 for D (6 bases). V lost 1 base, J lost 4 bases, and 11 bases lay in between. Germline V gives CDR1 SGHNT, CDR2 YENEEA. The CDR3 length is 15 residues. The whole variable domain, remainder taken from reference TRBV11-3 and TRBJ2-1, is EAGVVQSPRYKIIEKKQPVAFWCNPISGHNTLYWYLQNLGQGPELLIRYENEEAVDDSQLPKDRFSAERLKGVDSTLKIQPAELGDSAVYLCASSLAGELYNEQFFGPGTRLTVL.

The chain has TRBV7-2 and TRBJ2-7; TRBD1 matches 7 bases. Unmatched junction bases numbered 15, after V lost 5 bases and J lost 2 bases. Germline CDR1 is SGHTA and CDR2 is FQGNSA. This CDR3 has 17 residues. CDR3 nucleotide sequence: TGTGCCAGCAGCAACGGGACAGCGAGACTTACTACCTACGAGCAGTACTTC. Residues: CASSNGTARLTTYEQYF.